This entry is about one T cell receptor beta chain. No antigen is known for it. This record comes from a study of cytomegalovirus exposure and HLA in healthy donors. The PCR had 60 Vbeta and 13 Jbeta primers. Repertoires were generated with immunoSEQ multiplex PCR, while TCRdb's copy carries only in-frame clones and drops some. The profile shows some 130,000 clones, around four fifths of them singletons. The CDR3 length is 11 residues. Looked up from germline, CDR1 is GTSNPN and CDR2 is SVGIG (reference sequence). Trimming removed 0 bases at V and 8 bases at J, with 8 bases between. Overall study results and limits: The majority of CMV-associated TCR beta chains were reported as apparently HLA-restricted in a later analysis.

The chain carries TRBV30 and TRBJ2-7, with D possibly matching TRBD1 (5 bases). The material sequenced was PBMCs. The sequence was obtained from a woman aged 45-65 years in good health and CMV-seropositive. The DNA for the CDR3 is TGTGCCTGGAGTGTCCAGGGAAAGCAGTACTTC. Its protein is CAWSVQGKQYF.